This T cell receptor (beta chain) was sequenced during a study of cytomegalovirus exposure and HLA in healthy donors. Study overall: Inside one of the first data releases sat about 85 million unique TCRs taken from HLA-typed donors. The study's findings and limits: Reports indicated that the classifier achieved high specificity and sensitivity in diagnosing cytomegalovirus status. Altogether, 150 to 200 TCR beta chains were recorded as cytomegalovirus-associated.

The CDR3 loop spans 17 amino acids. V lost 8 bases and J lost 5; bases outside the gene matches: 17. Germline assignment: CDR1 MDHEN and CDR2 SYDVKM. In this sample, this clone turned up once. What it binds is unknown. At collection, donors were nominally healthy, but unrecorded immune exposures were probable. Use of 60 Vbeta and 13 Jbeta primers characterized the PCR. Here immunoSEQ multiplex PCR was the method, and the copy in TCRdb shows in-frame clones only, minus some. The table has 130,000 or so clones, approximately 90% seen once. Sequences were obtained from PBMCs. The receptor's source is a woman in her 30s in good health and CMV-seronegative. This rearrangement joins TRBV28 to TRBJ2-5; 10 positions match TRBD1. The CDR3 region is CASQILVPGQGRETQYF. CDR3 coding DNA: TGTGCCAGCCAGATACTGGTACCGGGACAGGGGAGGGAGACCCAGTACTTC.